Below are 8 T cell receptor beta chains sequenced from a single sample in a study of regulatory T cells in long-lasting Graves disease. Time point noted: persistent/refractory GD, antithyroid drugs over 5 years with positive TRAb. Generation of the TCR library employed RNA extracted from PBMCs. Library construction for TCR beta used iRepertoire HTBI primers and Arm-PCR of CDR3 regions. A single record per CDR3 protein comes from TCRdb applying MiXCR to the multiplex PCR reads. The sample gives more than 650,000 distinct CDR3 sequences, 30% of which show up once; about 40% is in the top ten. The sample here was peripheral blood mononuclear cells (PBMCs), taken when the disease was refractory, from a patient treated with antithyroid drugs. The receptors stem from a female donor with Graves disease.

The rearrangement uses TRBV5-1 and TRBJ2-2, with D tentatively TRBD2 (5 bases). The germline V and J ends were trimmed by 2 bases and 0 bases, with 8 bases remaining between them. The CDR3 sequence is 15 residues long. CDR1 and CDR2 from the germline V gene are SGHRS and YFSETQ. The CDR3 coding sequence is TGCGCCAGCAGCTTCACTAGTTCGAACACCGGGGAGCTGTTTTTT. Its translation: CASSFTSSNTGELFF.

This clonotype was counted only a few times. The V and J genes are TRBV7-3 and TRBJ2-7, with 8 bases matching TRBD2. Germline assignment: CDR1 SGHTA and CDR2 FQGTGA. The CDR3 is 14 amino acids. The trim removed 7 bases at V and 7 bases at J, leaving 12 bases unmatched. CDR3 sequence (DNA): TGTGCCAGCAACGGGACTAGGGTTCGACGAGAGCAGTACTTC. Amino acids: CASNGTRVRREQYF. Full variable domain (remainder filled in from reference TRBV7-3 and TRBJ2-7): GAGVSQTPSNKVTEKGKYVELRCDPISGHTALYWYRQSLGQGPEFLIYFQGTGAADDSGLPNDRFFAVRPEGSVSTLKIQRTERGDSAVYLCASNGTRVRREQYFGPGTRLTVT.

DNA of the CDR3: TGCAGCGTTGTGGGCAGGGGAGACATTCAGTACTTC. It specifies CSVVGRGDIQYF. J is TRBJ2-4 and V is TRBV29-1; the D gene is possibly TRBD1 (6 bases). The length of the CDR3 is 12 residues. Germline CDR1 is SQVTM and CDR2 is ANQGSEA. Deletions cut 4 bases from V and 8 bases from J, with 12 bases between.

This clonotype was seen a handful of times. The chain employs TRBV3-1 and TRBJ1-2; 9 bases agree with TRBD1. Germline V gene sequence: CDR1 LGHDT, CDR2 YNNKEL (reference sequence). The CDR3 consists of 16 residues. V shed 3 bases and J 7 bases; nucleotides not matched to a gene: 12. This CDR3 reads CASSQGPVGQGSGYTF. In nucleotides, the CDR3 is TGTGCCAGCAGCCAGGGTCCCGTGGGACAGGGAAGTGGCTACACCTTC.

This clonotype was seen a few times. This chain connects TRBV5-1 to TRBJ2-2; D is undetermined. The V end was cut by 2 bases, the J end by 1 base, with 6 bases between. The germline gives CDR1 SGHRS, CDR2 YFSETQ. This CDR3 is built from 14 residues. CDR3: CASSFIKNTGELFF. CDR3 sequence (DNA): TGCGCCAGCAGCTTCATTAAGAACACCGGGGAGCTGTTTTTT.

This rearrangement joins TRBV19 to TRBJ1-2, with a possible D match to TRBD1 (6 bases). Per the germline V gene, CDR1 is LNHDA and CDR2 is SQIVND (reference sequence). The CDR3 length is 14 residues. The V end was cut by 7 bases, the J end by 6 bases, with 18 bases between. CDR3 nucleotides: TGTGCCAGTAAATGGCAGGGGAGTCGAAATGGCTACACCTTC. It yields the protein CASKWQGSRNGYTF. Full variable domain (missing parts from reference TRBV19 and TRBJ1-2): DGGITQSPKYLFRKEGQNVTLSCEQNLNHDAMYWYRQDPGQGLRLIYYSQIVNDFQKGDIAEGYSVSREKKESFPLTVTSAQKNPTAFYLCASKWQGSRNGYTFGSGTRLTVV.

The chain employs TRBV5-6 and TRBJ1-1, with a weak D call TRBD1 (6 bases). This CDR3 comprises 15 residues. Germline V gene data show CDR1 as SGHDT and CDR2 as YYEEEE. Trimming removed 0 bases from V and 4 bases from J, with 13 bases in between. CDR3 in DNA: TGTGCCAGCAGCTTGGAAACAGGGCAGGGCACTGAAGCTTTCTTT. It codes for CASSLETGQGTEAFF. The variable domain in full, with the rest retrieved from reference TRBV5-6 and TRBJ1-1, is DAGVTQSPTHLIKTRGQQVTLRCSPKSGHDTVSWYQQALGQGPQFIFQYYEEEERQRGNFPDRFSGHQFPNYSSELNVNALLLGDSALYLCASSLETGQGTEAFFGQGTRLTVV.

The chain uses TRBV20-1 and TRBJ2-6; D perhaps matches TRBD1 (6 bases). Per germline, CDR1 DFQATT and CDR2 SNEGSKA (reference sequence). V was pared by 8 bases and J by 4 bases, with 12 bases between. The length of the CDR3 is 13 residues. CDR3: CSTRGSGANVLTF. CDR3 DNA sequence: TGCAGTACCAGGGGTTCAGGGGCCAACGTCCTGACTTTC.